Listed below are T cell receptor beta chains from one sample, sequenced in a study of human T cells and chemical hapten exposure. MiXCR was run by TCRdb on the RACE reads, yielding one entry per CDR3 protein. The sample has 95,000 to 150,000 distinct CDR3 sequences, roughly 13% seen once; the top ten hold 2.5% to 3%. The sequencing here drew on whole blood, taken in connection with sensitization to the hapten diphenylcyclopropenone (DPC). These receptors all come from a woman aged 18 to 35 with alopecia areata. Some clones in this sample may be carry-over from other donors' samples. The CDR3 runs from the conserved cysteine through the conserved F or W. The D gene is left open where the match is weak. Only part of the rows carry a size: once, few, many, or a class if the clone is expanded.

TRBV3-1	TRBJ2-1	many	TRBD1	TGTGCCAGCAGCCAAGCCAGGGAGACAGGGTTAGGGAATGAGCAGTTCTTC	CASSQARETGLGNEQFF
TRBV20-1	TRBJ2-1	few	-	TGCAGTGCTAGGCGTAGGCAGTCAGGCTACAATGAGCAGTTCTTC	CSARRRQSGYNEQFF
TRBV9	TRBJ2-1	many	TRBD2	TGTGCCAGCAGCGTAAGCGGGGTCTATAATGAGCAGTTCTTC	CASSVSGVYNEQFF
TRBV7-8	TRBJ1-6	many	-	TGTGCCAGCACCACACGGGCCGGGAATTCACCCCTCCACTTT	CASTTRAGNSPLHF
TRBV6-5	TRBJ2-7	few	TRBD1	TGTGCCAGCAGCCGGGGACAGGGAGTAAGCGAGCAGTACTTC	CASSRGQGVSEQYF
TRBV3-1	TRBJ1-1	many	-	TGTGCCAGCAGCCACAGGGGACGGGCTGGGAACACTGAAGCTTTCTTT	CASSHRGRAGNTEAFF
TRBV28	TRBJ1-5	-	-	TGTGCCAGCAGCTACAACCCGTGGGGCAATCAGCCCCAGCATTTT	CASSYNPWGNQPQHF
TRBV7-9	TRBJ1-1	many	-	TGTGCAGGGGGAGGGGGAAACACTGAAGCTTTCTTT	CAGGGGNTEAFF
TRBV7-3	TRBJ1-2	few	-	TGTGCCAGCAGCCCGGGGGGTTCGGACTATGGCTACACCTTC	CASSPGGSDYGYTF
TRBV7-8	TRBJ2-3	-	-	TGTGCCAGCAGCTTACACCGTGGTGTAACGCAGTATTTT	CASSLHRGVTQYF
TRBV7-8	TRBJ2-3	many	TRBD2	TGTGCCAGCAGCTCGGGACTAGCGGGGGAGACAGATACGCAGTATTTT	CASSSGLAGETDTQYF
TRBV3-1	TRBJ1-3	-	-	TGTGCCAGCAGCCGCGGTGGAGGAGGAAACACCATATATTTT	CASSRGGGGNTIYF
TRBV29-1	TRBJ2-2	many	-	TGCAGCGCAAGACAGATAGCGAACACCGGGGAGCTGTTTTTT	CSARQIANTGELFF
TRBV7-7	TRBJ2-7	many	TRBD2	TGTGCCAGCAGCTTAGAAGGCCCGGGACTAGCGGCTTTCATCTACGAGCAGTACTTC	CASSLEGPGLAAFIYEQYF
TRBV11-2	TRBJ2-2	many	-	TGTGCCAGCAGCTCTCGGATCGAAGCCGGGGAGCTGTTTTTT	CASSSRIEAGELFF
TRBV9	TRBJ2-1	few	-	TGTGCCAGCAGCGTAGGCAAAAATTACAATGAGCAGTTCTTC	CASSVGKNYNEQFF
TRBV3-1	TRBJ1-2	few	TRBD1	TGTGCCAGCAGCCCCAGGACAGGGACCAACTATGGCTACACCTTC	CASSPRTGTNYGYTF
TRBV11-2	TRBJ2-1	many	-	TGTGCCAGCAGCTTAGATCTCGCCAATCATGAGCAGTTCTTC	CASSLDLANHEQFF
TRBV7-2	TRBJ1-1	many	-	TGTGCCAGCACACAAGCATGGGCGAGGAACACTGAAGCTTTCTTT	CASTQAWARNTEAFF
TRBV7-2	TRBJ1-5	-	-	TGTGCCAGCAGCTCAGCAGGCGGCAATCAGCCCCAGCATTTT	CASSSAGGNQPQHF